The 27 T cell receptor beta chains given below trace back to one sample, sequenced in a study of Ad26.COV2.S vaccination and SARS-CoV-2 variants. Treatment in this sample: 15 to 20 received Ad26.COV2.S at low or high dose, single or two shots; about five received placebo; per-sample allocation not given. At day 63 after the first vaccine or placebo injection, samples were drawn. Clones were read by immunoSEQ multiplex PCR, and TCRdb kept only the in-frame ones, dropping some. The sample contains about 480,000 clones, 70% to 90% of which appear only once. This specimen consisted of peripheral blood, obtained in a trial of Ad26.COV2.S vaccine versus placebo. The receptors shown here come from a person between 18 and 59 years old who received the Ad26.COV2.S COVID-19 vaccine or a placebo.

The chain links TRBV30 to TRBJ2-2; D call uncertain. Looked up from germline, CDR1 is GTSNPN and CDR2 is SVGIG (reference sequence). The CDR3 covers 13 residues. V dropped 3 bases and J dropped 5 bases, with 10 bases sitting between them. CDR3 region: CAWRGRMTGELFF. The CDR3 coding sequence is TGTGCCTGGAGAGGAAGAATGACCGGGGAGCTGTTTTTT.

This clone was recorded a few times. The CDR3 loop is CASRGQYNSPLHF. CDR3 DNA: TGCGCCAGCAGGGGACAGTATAATTCACCCCTCCACTTT. The chain has TRBV10-2 and TRBJ1-6, with TRBD1 matching 7 bases. CDR1 is WSHSY, CDR2 SAAADI, per germline. V lost 6 bases, J lost 4 bases, and 0 bases stayed unmatched. The CDR3 runs 13 residues.

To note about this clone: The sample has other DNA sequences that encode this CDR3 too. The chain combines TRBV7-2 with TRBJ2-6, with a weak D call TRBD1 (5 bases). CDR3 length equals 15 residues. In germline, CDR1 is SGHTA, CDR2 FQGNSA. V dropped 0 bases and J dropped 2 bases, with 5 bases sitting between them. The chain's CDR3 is CASSLAGAGANVLTF. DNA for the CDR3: TGTGCCAGCAGCTTAGCAGGGGCTGGGGCCAACGTCCTGACTTTC.

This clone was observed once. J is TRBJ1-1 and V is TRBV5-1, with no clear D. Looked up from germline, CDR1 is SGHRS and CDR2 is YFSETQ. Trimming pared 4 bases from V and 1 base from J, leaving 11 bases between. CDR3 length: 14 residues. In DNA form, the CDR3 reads TGCGCCAGCAGCCCAGACGGAAGGAACACTGAAGCTTTCTTT. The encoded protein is CASSPDGRNTEAFF.

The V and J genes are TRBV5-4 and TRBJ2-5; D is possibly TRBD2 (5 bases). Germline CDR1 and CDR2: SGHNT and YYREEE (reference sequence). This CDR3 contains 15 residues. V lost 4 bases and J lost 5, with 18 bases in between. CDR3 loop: CASSGRTVPGETQYF. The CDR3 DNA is TGTGCCAGCAGCGGACGGACCGTTCCGGGGGAGACCCAGTACTTC.

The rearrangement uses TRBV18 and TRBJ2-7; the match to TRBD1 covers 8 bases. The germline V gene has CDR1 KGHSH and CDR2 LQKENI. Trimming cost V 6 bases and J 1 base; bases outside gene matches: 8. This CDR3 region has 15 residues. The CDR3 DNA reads TGTGCCAGCTCCCAGGGGGCGGGGCCTTCCTACGAGCAGTACTTC. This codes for CASSQGAGPSYEQYF.

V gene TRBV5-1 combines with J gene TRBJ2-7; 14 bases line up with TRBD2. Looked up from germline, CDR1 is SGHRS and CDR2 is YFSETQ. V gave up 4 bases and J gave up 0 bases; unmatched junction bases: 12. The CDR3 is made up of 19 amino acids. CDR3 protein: CASSHPGLAGAPSSYEQYF. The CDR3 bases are TGCGCCAGCAGCCACCCGGGACTAGCGGGAGCCCCTAGCTCCTACGAGCAGTACTTC.

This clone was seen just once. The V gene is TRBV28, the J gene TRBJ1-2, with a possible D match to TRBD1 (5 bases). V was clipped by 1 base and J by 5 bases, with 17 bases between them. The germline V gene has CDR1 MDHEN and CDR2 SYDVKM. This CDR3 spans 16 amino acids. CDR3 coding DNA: TGTGCCAGCAGTTTATCGGGGCAGCCCATGGGGTATGGCTACACCTTC. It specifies CASSLSGQPMGYGYTF.

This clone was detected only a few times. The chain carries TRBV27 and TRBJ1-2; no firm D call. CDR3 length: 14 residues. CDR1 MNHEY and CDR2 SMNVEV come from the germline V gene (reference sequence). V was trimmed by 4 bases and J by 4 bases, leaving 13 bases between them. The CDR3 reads CASSSNLERYGYTF. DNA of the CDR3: TGTGCCAGCAGTTCGAACCTCGAGCGCTATGGCTACACCTTC.

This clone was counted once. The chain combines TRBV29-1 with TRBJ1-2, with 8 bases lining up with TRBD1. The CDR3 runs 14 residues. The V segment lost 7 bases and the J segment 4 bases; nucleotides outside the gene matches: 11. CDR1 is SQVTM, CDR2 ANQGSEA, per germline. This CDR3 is CSAGDRSTSYGYTF. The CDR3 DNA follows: TGCAGCGCGGGGGACAGGTCAACAAGCTATGGCTACACCTTC.

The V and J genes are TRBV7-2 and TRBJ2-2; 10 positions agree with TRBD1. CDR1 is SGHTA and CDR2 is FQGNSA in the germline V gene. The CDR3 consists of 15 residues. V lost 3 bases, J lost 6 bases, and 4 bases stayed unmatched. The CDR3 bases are TGTGCCAGCAGCTTGGACAGGGGGATGTCCGGGGAGCTGTTTTTT. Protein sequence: CASSLDRGMSGELFF.

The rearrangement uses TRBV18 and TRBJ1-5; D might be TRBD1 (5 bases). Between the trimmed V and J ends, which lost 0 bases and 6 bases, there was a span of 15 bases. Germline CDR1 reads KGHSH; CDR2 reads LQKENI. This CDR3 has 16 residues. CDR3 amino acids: CASSPPPGGSFQPQHF. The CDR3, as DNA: TGTGCCAGCTCACCACCCCCTGGGGGGAGCTTTCAGCCCCAGCATTTT.

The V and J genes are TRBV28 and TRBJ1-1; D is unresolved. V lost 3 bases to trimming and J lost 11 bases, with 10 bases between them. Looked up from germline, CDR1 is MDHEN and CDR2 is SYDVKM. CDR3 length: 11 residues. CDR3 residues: CASSFGIIAFF. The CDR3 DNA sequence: TGTGCCAGCAGTTTCGGGATAATTGCTTTCTTT.

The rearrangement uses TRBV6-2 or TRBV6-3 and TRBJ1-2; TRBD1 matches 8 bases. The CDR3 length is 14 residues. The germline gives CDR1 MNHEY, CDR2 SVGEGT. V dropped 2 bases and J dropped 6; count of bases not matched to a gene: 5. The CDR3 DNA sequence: TGTGCCAGCAGTTACGCAGGGGGCGCGAATGGCTACACCTTC. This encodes CASSYAGGANGYTF.

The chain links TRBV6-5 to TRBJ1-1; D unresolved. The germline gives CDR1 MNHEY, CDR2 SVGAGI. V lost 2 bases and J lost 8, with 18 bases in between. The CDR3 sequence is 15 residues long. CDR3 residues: CASSYRSRESGEAFF. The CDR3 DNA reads TGTGCCAGCAGTTACCGGTCGCGGGAGTCGGGAGAAGCTTTCTTT.

CDR3 protein: CASSQGEGMTEAFF. CDR3 coding DNA: TGTGCCAGCAGCCAAGGGGAGGGGATGACTGAAGCTTTCTTT. This sequence joins TRBV4-2 and TRBJ1-1; possible D gene TRBD1, 5 bases. Germline V lookup: CDR1 LGHNA, CDR2 YNFKEQ. The CDR3 totals 14 residues. V lost 1 base, J lost 5 bases, and 11 bases lay in between.

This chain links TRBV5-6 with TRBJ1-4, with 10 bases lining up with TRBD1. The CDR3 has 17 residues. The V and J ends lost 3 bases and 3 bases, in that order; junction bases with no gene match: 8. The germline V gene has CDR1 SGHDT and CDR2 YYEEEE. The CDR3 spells CASSWRQGARSNEKLFF. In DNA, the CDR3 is TGTGCCAGCAGCTGGCGACAGGGGGCTCGGTCTAATGAAAAACTGTTTTTT.

CDR3 in DNA: TGTGCCAGCAGTTTTCTTTCGGCTAGCGGCAATGAGCAGTTCTTC. The encoded protein is CASSFLSASGNEQFF. The chain carries TRBV27 and TRBJ2-1, with 7 bases matching TRBD2. The length of the CDR3 is 15 residues. Germline values: CDR1 MNHEY, CDR2 SMNVEV (reference sequence). The ends lost 3 bases at V and 6 bases at J; junction bases unmatched: 8.

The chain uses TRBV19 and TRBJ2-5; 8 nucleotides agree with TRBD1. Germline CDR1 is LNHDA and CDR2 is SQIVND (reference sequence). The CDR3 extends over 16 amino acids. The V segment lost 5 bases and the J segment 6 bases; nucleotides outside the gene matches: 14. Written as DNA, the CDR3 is TGTGCCAGTAGTGCAAGCCCGACAGGGGTTAAGAAGACCCAGTACTTC. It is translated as CASSASPTGVKKTQYF.

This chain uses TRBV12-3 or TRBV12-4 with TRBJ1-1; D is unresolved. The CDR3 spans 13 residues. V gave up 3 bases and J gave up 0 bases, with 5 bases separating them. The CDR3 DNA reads TGTGCCAGCAGTTTGAAGCTGAACACTGAAGCTTTCTTT. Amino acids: CASSLKLNTEAFF.

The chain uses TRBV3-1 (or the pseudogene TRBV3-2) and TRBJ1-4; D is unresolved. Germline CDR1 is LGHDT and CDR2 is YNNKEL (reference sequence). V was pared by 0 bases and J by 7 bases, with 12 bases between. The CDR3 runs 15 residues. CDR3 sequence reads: CASSQEGRLGEKLFF. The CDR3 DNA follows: TGTGCCAGCAGCCAAGAAGGCAGGTTGGGTGAAAAACTGTTTTTT.

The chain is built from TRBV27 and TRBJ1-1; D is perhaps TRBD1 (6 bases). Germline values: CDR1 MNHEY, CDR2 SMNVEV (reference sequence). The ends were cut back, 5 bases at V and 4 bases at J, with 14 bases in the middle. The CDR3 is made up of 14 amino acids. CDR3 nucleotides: TGTGCCAGCAGTCGTTACAGGGCGGGCACTGAAGCTTTCTTT. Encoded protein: CASSRYRAGTEAFF.

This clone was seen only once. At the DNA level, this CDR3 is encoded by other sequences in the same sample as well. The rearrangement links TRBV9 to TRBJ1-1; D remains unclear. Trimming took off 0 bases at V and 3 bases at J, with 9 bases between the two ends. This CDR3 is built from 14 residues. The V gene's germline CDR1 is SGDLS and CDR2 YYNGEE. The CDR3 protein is CASSVAGRDTEAFF. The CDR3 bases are TGTGCCAGCAGCGTAGCCGGGAGGGACACTGAAGCTTTCTTT.

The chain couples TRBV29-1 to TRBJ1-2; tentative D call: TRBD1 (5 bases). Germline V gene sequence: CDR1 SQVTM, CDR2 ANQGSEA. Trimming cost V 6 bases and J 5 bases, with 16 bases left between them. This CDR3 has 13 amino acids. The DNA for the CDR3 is TGCAGCGTGCGGGACGGAGGAATGTATGGCTACACCTTC. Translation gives CSVRDGGMYGYTF. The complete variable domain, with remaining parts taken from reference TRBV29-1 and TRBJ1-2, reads SAVISQKPSRDICQRGTSLTIQCQVDSQVTMMFWYRQQPGQSLTLIATANQGSEATYESGFVIDKFPISRPNLTFSTLTVSNMSPEDSSIYLCSVRDGGMYGYTFGSGTRLTVV.

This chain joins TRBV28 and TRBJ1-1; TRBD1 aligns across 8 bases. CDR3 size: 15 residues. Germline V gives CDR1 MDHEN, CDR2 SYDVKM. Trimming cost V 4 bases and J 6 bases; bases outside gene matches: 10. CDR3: CASSSPTGVGAEAFF. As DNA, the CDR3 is TGTGCCAGCAGTTCCCCGACAGGGGTAGGTGCTGAAGCTTTCTTT.

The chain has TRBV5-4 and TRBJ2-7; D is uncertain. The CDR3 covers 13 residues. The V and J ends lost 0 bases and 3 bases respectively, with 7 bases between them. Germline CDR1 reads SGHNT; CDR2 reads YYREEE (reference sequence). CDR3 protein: CASSLEANYEQYF. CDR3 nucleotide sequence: TGTGCCAGCAGCTTGGAGGCGAACTACGAGCAGTACTTC.

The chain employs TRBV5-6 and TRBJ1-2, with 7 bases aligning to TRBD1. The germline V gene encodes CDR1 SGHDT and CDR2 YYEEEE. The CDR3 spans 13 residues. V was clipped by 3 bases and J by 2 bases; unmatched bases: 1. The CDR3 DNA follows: TGTGCCAGCAGCTCGACAGGGAACTATGGCTACACCTTC. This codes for CASSSTGNYGYTF.